Shown below are 8 T cell receptor beta chains from a single sample sequenced in a study of T cell repertoires and leukemia-associated antigens. No cognate antigen is known for these TCRs. From the 5' RACE reads, TCRdb called clonotypes with MiXCR, one entry per CDR3 protein. Here the sample spans approximately 10,000 distinct CDR3 sequences, roughly 40% being singletons. Sequencing input: CD3+ T cells sorted from blood and cultured. The receptors here all came from a female donor in good health.

This clonotype was seen a single time. This sequence joins TRBV6-5 and TRBJ1-1, with D perhaps TRBD1 (5 bases). CDR1 MNHEY and CDR2 SVGAGI come from the germline V gene. The CDR3 has 14 residues. V dropped 7 bases and J dropped 0 bases, with 12 bases sitting between them. CDR3: CASMQTEMNTEAFF. The CDR3 region has the DNA TGTGCCAGCATGCAGACAGAAATGAACACTGAAGCTTTCTTT.

This clonotype appeared a few times. J is TRBJ2-7 and V is TRBV12-3 or TRBV12-4; D perhaps matches TRBD1 (6 bases). V was clipped by 5 bases and J by 2 bases, with 7 bases between them. This CDR3 is built from 12 residues. Written as DNA, the CDR3 is TGTGCCAGCAGTCAGGGGACCTACGAGCAGTACTTC. Protein: CASSQGTYEQYF.

The J gene is TRBJ2-7, the V gene TRBV7-6; D is perhaps TRBD1 or TRBD2 (6 bases each). V lost 5 bases and J 5 bases, leaving 19 bases between the germline ends. The CDR3 has 15 residues. Germline V lookup: CDR1 SGHVS, CDR2 FNYEAQ. The CDR3 region is CASSRGGRRSNEQYF. CDR3 nucleotides: TGTGCCAGCAGCAGAGGGGGGCGCAGATCGAACGAGCAGTACTTC.

This clonotype is deemed medium-sized (0.01 to 0.1%). The chain recombines TRBV5-1 with TRBJ2-5; 9 nucleotides match TRBD2. Trimming at V came to 7 bases and at J to 6 bases, leaving 13 bases not matched to a gene. CDR1 is SGHRS and CDR2 is YFSETQ in the germline V gene. This CDR3 has 15 residues. For the CDR3, the DNA is TGCGCCAGCTTCGGTGGAGGACTAGCGAGGAAGACCCAGTACTTC. Protein product: CASFGGGLARKTQYF.

This clonotype was detected a few times. The chain recombines TRBV12-3 or TRBV12-4 with TRBJ2-6, with D possibly called TRBD1 or TRBD2 (5 bases each). V was trimmed by 5 bases and J by 5 bases, leaving 13 bases between them. This CDR3 is built from 15 residues. This CDR3 is CASSARGPRANVLTF. CDR3 nucleotide sequence: TGTGCCAGCAGTGCTCGGGGCCCAAGGGCCAACGTCCTGACTTTC.

This chain joins TRBV29-1 and TRBJ2-7, with 7 bases matching TRBD2. Germline CDR1 SQVTM, CDR2 ANQGSEA. This CDR3 region has 14 residues. Trimming at V came to 2 bases and at J to 5 bases, leaving 9 bases not matched to a gene. CDR3 sequence (DNA): TGCAGCGTTGAACTTGGACTAGAATCTAACGAGCAGTACTTC. Residues: CSVELGLESNEQYF.

Comments on this clonotype: Its ends do not fully match the called genes, so a read error is possible. The chain combines TRBV5-1 with TRBJ2-1, with D uncertain. Germline CDR1 SGHRS, CDR2 YFSETQ. The CDR3 extends over 11 amino acids. The CDR3 DNA sequence: TGTGCCGGCAGCTTGGCTGGTGAGCAGTTCTTC. This sequence encodes CAGSLAGEQFF.

There are a few counts of this clonotype. The V and J genes are TRBV20-1 and TRBJ2-2; tentative D call: TRBD2 (6 bases). This CDR3 contains 16 residues. Germline V lookup: CDR1 DFQATT, CDR2 SNEGSKA (reference sequence). The germline V and J ends were trimmed by 0 bases and 8 bases, with 19 bases remaining between them. This chain's CDR3 is CSARDEDSRDSGELFF. CDR3 sequence (DNA): TGCAGTGCTAGAGATGAGGATAGCAGGGACTCGGGGGAGCTGTTTTTT.